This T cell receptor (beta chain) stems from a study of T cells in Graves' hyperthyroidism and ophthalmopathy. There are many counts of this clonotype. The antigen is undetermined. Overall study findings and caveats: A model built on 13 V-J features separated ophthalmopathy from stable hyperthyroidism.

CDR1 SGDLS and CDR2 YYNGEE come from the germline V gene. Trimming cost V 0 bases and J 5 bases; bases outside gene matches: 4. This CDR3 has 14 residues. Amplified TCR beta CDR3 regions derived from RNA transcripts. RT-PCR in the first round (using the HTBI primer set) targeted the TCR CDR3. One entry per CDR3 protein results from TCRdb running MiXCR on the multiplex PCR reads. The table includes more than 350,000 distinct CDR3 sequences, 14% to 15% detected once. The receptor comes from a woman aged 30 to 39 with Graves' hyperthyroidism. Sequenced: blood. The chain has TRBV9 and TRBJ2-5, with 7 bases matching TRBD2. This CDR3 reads CASSVARGSETQYF. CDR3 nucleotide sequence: TGTGCCAGCAGCGTAGCTCGCGGGAGTGAGACCCAGTACTTC.